The next 32 T cell receptor beta chains were all read from a single sample in a study of T cell repertoires in cytomegalovirus infection. Their antigens are not known. TCRdb used MiXCR to reprocess the reads, holding one entry per CDR3 protein. The table includes 100,000 or so distinct CDR3 sequences, 25% to 30% detected once. The specimen was CD8+ T cells from cultured PBMCs, collected from culture after CMV antigen stimulation. These receptors originate from a human donor in good health (CMV status not recorded). Some clones in this sample may be carry-over from other donors' samples.

The chain couples TRBV10-3 to TRBJ1-5, with D maybe TRBD1 (6 bases). CDR1 and CDR2 (germline): ENHRY, SYGVKD. The CDR3 is made up of 14 amino acids. The germline V and J ends were trimmed by 2 bases and 5 bases, with 10 bases remaining between them. The CDR3: CAISEPGQYQPQHF. For the CDR3, the DNA is TGTGCCATCAGTGAGCCCGGACAGTATCAGCCCCAGCATTTT.

This clonotype was detected only a few times. The chain has TRBV27 and TRBJ1-2; no clear D. Germline CDR1 is MNHEY and CDR2 is SMNVEV (reference sequence). V was shortened by 6 bases and J by 2 bases, with 10 bases between the two germline ends. The CDR3 contains 13 residues. Written as DNA, the CDR3 is TGTGCCAGCAGCTTGGGCAGCAACTATGGCTACACCTTC. This codes for CASSLGSNYGYTF.

This clonotype showed up many times. The chain has TRBV7-6 and TRBJ1-3; 10 bases align to TRBD1. The V gene end was trimmed by 1 base and the J gene end by 0 bases; junction bases not matched to a gene: 3. The CDR3 covers 17 residues. In germline, CDR1 is SGHVS, CDR2 FNYEAQ. The CDR3 reads CASSLEGTGVSGNTIYF. DNA for the CDR3: TGTGCCAGCAGCTTAGAAGGGACAGGGGTCTCTGGAAACACCATATATTTT.

There are a few counts of this clonotype. The chain combines TRBV7-6 with TRBJ2-1, with 14 nucleotides matching TRBD2. The junction had 4 bases not matched to a gene; V was cut back by 4 bases and J by 8 bases. The CDR3 runs 15 residues. The germline V gene has CDR1 SGHVS and CDR2 FNYEAQ. The CDR3 is CASSSGLAGVDEQFF. As DNA, the CDR3 is TGTGCCAGCAGCTCGGGACTAGCGGGGGTAGATGAGCAGTTCTTC.

In this sample, this clonotype turned up a few times. The rearrangement uses TRBV7-9 and TRBJ2-5; 7 bases line up with TRBD1. Germline V gene data show CDR1 as SEHNR and CDR2 as FQNEAQ (reference sequence). The CDR3 length is 16 residues. V shed 1 base, J shed 1 base, and the junction held 6 bases outside the gene matches. DNA of the CDR3: TGTGCCAGCAGCTTAGTTGGGACAGCCCCCCAAGAGACCCAGTACTTC. This translates into CASSLVGTAPQETQYF.

The genes are TRBV2 and TRBJ2-7; 10 bases map to TRBD2. V trimming: 4 bases; J trimming: 6 bases; junction bases outside the gene matches: 6. Germline CDR1 SNHLY, CDR2 FYNNEI. The CDR3 runs 14 residues. The CDR3 reads CASSVSAGGREQYF. In nucleotides, the CDR3 is TGTGCCAGCAGTGTATCAGCGGGGGGGCGCGAGCAGTACTTC.

The gene calls are TRBV11-2 and TRBJ1-1; TRBD1 might be the D (5 bases). The CDR3 has 14 residues. Germline V gene sequence: CDR1 SGHAT, CDR2 FQNNGV. V shed 3 bases and J shed 1 base, with 9 bases lying between them. This CDR3 is CASSLFGANTEAFF. The DNA of the CDR3 is TGTGCCAGCAGCTTGTTTGGGGCGAACACTGAAGCTTTCTTT.

This clonotype was detected a few times. J is TRBJ2-7 and V is TRBV12-3 or TRBV12-4; D is ambiguous. Trimming left V 6 bases short and J 3 bases short, with 9 bases between. The CDR3 consists of 12 residues. CDR3 region: CASSPTLYEQYF. In DNA, the CDR3 is TGTGCCAGCAGCCCAACCCTCTACGAGCAGTACTTC.

This chain links TRBV6-2 or TRBV6-3 with TRBJ2-1; D is ambiguous. V was cut by 5 bases and J by 7 bases, with 18 bases left in between. Germline CDR1 reads MNHEY; CDR2 reads SVGEGT. The CDR3 totals 15 residues. The DNA for the CDR3 is TGTGCCAGCAGTATGGGCGGCCCTTATCTGAATGAGCAGTTCTTC. This codes for CASSMGGPYLNEQFF.

In this sample, this clonotype turned up a few times. This CDR3 is CASSLVPGYSNQPQHF. As DNA, the CDR3 is TGTGCCAGCAGCTTAGTCCCAGGCTATAGCAATCAGCCCCAGCATTTT. The V gene is TRBV7-8, the J gene TRBJ1-5, with D hard to call. V dropped 1 base and J dropped 0 bases, with 10 bases sitting between them. The CDR3 is 16 amino acids. CDR1 and CDR2 from the germline V gene are SGHVS and FQNEAQ.

This clonotype showed up many times. One junction end does not reproduce the germline sequence, and a read error may be involved. The rearrangement joins TRBV12-3 or TRBV12-4 to TRBJ2-5, with D perhaps given as TRBD1 or TRBD2 (5 bases each). The CDR3 is 14 residues long. CDR3 nucleotides: TGTGCCAGCAGCTTAGGGACCGGGGAAGAGACCCAGTACTTC. Amino acids: CASSLGTGEETQYF.

The rearrangement links TRBV19 to TRBJ2-7; no clear D gene. The germline V gene encodes CDR1 LNHDA and CDR2 SQIVND (reference sequence). V shed 5 bases and J shed 9 bases, with 20 bases lying between them. CDR3 length: 14 residues. CDR3 protein: CASSQSPGLEGQYF. In DNA, the CDR3 is TGTGCCAGTAGTCAATCTCCGGGTCTCGAAGGGCAGTACTTC. Drawing the rest from reference TRBV19 and TRBJ2-7, the complete variable domain is DGGITQSPKYLFRKEGQNVTLSCEQNLNHDAMYWYRQDPGQGLRLIYYSQIVNDFQKGDIAEGYSVSREKKESFPLTVTSAQKNPTAFYLCASSQSPGLEGQYFGPGTRLTVT.

This chain connects TRBV5-6 to TRBJ2-5, with D possibly TRBD2 on 5 matching bases. The germline V and J ends were trimmed by 5 bases and 2 bases, with 13 bases remaining between them. The CDR3 runs 14 residues. Germline assignment: CDR1 SGHDT and CDR2 YYEEEE. The CDR3 DNA sequence: TGTGCCAGCAGTCCGGGGAGTGCACAAGAGACCCAGTACTTC. This codes for CASSPGSAQETQYF.

The V gene is TRBV28, the J gene TRBJ2-3, with a possible D match to TRBD2 (7 bases). The ends were cut back, 5 bases at V and 4 bases at J, with 34 bases in the middle. The CDR3 extends over 21 amino acids. The germline gives CDR1 MDHEN, CDR2 SYDVKM. The CDR3: CASSPTSLSGATSETPDTQYF. The DNA of the CDR3 is TGTGCCAGCAGTCCTACTTCCCTCTCGGGGGCAACTAGCGAGACGCCAGATACGCAGTATTTT.

For this clonotype: Sequence at one end of the junction differs from germline and may be a read error. The J gene is TRBJ2-7, the V gene TRBV7-6; D could derive from TRBD1 or TRBD2 (6 bases each). Germline values: CDR1 SGHVS, CDR2 FNYEAQ. The CDR3 contains 13 residues. The CDR3 sequence: CASSSLGGYEKYF. CDR3 in DNA: TGTGCCAGCAGCTCCCTCGGGGGCTACGAGAAGTACTTC.

This rearrangement joins TRBV7-2 to TRBJ2-3; D ambiguous. This CDR3 comprises 14 residues. From germline, CDR1 is SGHTA and CDR2 FQGNSA. Trimming took 0 bases from V and 1 from J, leaving 5 bases between them. Here the CDR3 reads CASSLARGTDTQYF. The CDR3 region has the DNA TGTGCCAGCAGCTTAGCCCGGGGCACAGATACGCAGTATTTT.

A note on this clonotype: The final CDR3 position lacks the conserved phenylalanine or tryptophan, pointing to a likely read error. The J gene is TRBJ2-5, the V gene TRBV7-2; 12 bases align to TRBD2. Germline V lookup: CDR1 SGHTA, CDR2 FQGNSA. This CDR3 has 15 residues. V dropped 5 bases and J dropped 1; count of bases not matched to a gene: 2. The CDR3 sequence: CASSEGLAGQETQYL. DNA of the CDR3: TGTGCCAGCAGCGAGGGACTAGCGGGCCAAGAGACCCAGTACCTC.

This clonotype was counted between two and nine times. The chain employs TRBV27 and TRBJ2-7; no definite D call. Trimming shortened V by 8 bases and J by 3 bases, and 11 bases separated the two germline ends. From germline, CDR1 is MNHEY and CDR2 SMNVEV (reference sequence). The CDR3 has 12 amino acids. The CDR3 here is CASRKSVYEQYF. DNA for the CDR3: TGTGCCAGCCGTAAGTCCGTCTACGAGCAGTACTTC.

This clonotype was detected only a few times. The CDR3 DNA reads TGTGCCAGCAGCTTCCGGGGGTCGGGGCAGCCCCAGCATTTT. Amino acids: CASSFRGSGQPQHF. The rearrangement uses TRBV5-6 and TRBJ1-5, with a possible D match to TRBD1 (5 bases). V lost 2 bases and J 7 bases, leaving 13 bases between the germline ends. This CDR3 is 14 amino acids long. Germline assignment: CDR1 SGHDT and CDR2 YYEEEE.

This rearrangement joins TRBV12-3 or TRBV12-4 to TRBJ2-5; D is undetermined. The V end lost 1 base, the J end lost 2 bases, and 8 bases lay between the germline ends. CDR3 length: 14 amino acids. The chain's CDR3 is CASSLVLLQETQYF. CDR3 DNA: TGTGCCAGCAGTTTAGTTCTACTACAAGAGACCCAGTACTTC.

The chain recombines TRBV4-1 with TRBJ2-1; D gene uncertain. Germline V lookup: CDR1 MGHRA, CDR2 YSYEKL. The CDR3 is 16 amino acids. V lost 4 bases and J 0 bases, leaving 13 bases between the germline ends. CDR3 nucleotide sequence: TGCGCCAGCAGCCCAGAAGACTCCAACTCCTACAATGAGCAGTTCTTC. Its protein is CASSPEDSNSYNEQFF.

The chain carries TRBV7-9 and TRBJ1-2; the D gene is possibly TRBD1 (5 bases). The CDR3 consists of 15 residues. The V end lost 4 bases, the J end lost 3 bases, and 15 bases lay between the germline ends. Germline loops: CDR1 SEHNR, CDR2 FQNEAQ (reference sequence). The CDR3 DNA follows: TGTGCCAGCAGCTACGCGACAGACGTAGACTATGGCTACACCTTC. Translation: CASSYATDVDYGYTF.

There are a few counts of this clonotype. The chain uses TRBV28 and TRBJ1-2; D gene uncertain. The CDR3 is made up of 12 amino acids. Germline V gives CDR1 MDHEN, CDR2 SYDVKM. Between the trimmed V and J ends, which lost 6 bases and 8 bases, there was a span of 13 bases. This CDR3 reads CASSLDGDGYTF. In DNA, the CDR3 is TGTGCCAGCAGCCTCGATGGTGACGGCTACACCTTC.

This clonotype was counted between two and nine times. The chain combines TRBV20-1 with TRBJ2-5, with D perhaps assigned TRBD1 or TRBD2 (6 bases each). Germline values: CDR1 DFQATT, CDR2 SNEGSKA (reference sequence). Trimming removed 3 bases from V and 4 bases from J, with 15 bases in between. The CDR3 length is 14 residues. The CDR3 bases are TGCAGTGCTAGCCTTCGGGGGCGCGGAGAGACCCAGTACTTC. This translates into CSASLRGRGETQYF.

This clonotype appeared a few times. This chain joins TRBV28 and TRBJ2-7; 12 bases line up with TRBD2. This CDR3 is built from 15 residues. V shed 8 bases, J shed 7 bases, and the junction held 12 bases outside the gene matches. Germline loops: CDR1 MDHEN, CDR2 SYDVKM. For the CDR3, the DNA is TGTGCCAGCTCTCAGACTAGCGGGGGAGGACTGGAGCAGTACTTC. Its protein product is CASSQTSGGGLEQYF.

This chain connects TRBV5-1 to TRBJ1-3; no firm D call. The CDR3 covers 17 residues. V was cut by 1 base and J by 0 bases, with 14 bases left in between. Germline CDR1 and CDR2: SGHRS and YFSETQ. CDR3 sequence (DNA): TGCGCCAGCAGCTTGACTCCGATAGGGAACTCTGGAAACACCATATATTTT. It specifies CASSLTPIGNSGNTIYF.

This chain joins TRBV7-9 and TRBJ2-7, with D tentatively TRBD1 (5 bases). V lost 4 bases, J lost 6 bases, and 19 bases lay in between. Germline-derived CDR1 and CDR2 are SEHNR and FQNEAQ (reference sequence). The CDR3 runs to 15 residues. CDR3 in DNA: TGTGCCAGCAGCTCCTCGACAGCGCCCCGTTCCGAGCAGTACTTC. It translates to CASSSSTAPRSEQYF. Filled out from reference TRBV7-9 and TRBJ2-7, the complete variable domain reads DTGVSQNPRHKITKRGQNVTFRCDPISEHNRLYWYRQTLGQGPEFLTYFQNEAQLEKSRLLSDRFSAERPKGSFSTLEIQRTEQGDSAMYLCASSSSTAPRSEQYFGPGTRLTVT.

The rearrangement joins TRBV5-4 to TRBJ1-1, with D unresolved. Looked up from germline, CDR1 is SGHNT and CDR2 is YYREEE (reference sequence). The CDR3 covers 15 residues. Deletions cut 4 bases from V and 4 bases from J, with 17 bases between. The CDR3 region has the DNA TGTGCCAGCAGCGAAGACCTTAGCGGGGTCACTGAAGCTTTCTTT. This sequence encodes CASSEDLSGVTEAFF.

This clonotype appeared many times. The CDR3 coding sequence is TGTGCCAGCAGCTTAGATGGGGCAGGGGGTTACTCTGGAAACACCATATATTTT. Translated: CASSLDGAGGYSGNTIYF. The chain is built from TRBV7-2 and TRBJ1-3, with 7 bases that match TRBD1. This CDR3 is 18 amino acids long. The J segment lost 0 bases and the V segment lost 1 base, leaving 9 bases of the junction unmatched. The germline V gene encodes CDR1 SGHTA and CDR2 FQGNSA.

This chain joins TRBV6-6 and TRBJ1-1; D remains unclear. CDR3 size: 14 residues. Deletions cut 0 bases from V and 4 bases from J, with 9 bases between. Germline values: CDR1 MNHNY, CDR2 SVGAGI (reference sequence). Written as DNA, the CDR3 is TGTGCCAGCAGTTACTCGGTTCTATTCACTGAAGCTTTCTTT. This gives the protein CASSYSVLFTEAFF.

The gene calls are TRBV12-5 and TRBJ2-1, with a possible D match to TRBD1 (5 bases). V lost 5 bases and J lost 3, with 17 bases in between. The CDR3 runs 16 residues. Germline V gene sequence: CDR1 LGHNT, CDR2 FRNRAP. CDR3 protein: CASGILMGQFYNEQFF. CDR3 nucleotides: TGTGCTAGTGGTATACTGATGGGGCAGTTCTACAATGAGCAGTTCTTC.

The chain joins TRBV11-1 to TRBJ2-3, with 10 bases fitting TRBD1. CDR3 length: 17 amino acids. The V gene's germline CDR1 is SGHAT and CDR2 FQDESV (reference sequence). The ends lost 0 bases at V and 2 bases at J; junction bases unmatched: 5. CDR3 region: CASSLAAGTGVTDTQYF. DNA for the CDR3: TGTGCCAGCAGCTTAGCGGCCGGGACAGGGGTCACAGATACGCAGTATTTT.